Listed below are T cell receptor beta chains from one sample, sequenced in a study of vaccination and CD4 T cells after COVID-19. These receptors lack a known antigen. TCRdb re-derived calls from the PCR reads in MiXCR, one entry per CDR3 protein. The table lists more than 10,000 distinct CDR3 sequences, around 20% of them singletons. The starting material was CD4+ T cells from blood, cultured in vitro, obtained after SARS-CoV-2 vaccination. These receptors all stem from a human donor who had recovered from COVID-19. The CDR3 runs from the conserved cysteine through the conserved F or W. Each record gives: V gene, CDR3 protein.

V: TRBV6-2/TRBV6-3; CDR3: CASSTTFYEQYF
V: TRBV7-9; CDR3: CASSFSPGGEAFF
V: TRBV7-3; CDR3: CASSLSSYNEQFF
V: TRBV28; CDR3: CASSPPSYYGYTF
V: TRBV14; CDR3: CASRPSGRITGELFF
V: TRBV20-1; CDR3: CSAPPERRVGETQYF
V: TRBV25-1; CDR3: CASSESPGGRERETQYF
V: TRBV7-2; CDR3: CASSLAKGLNTEAFF
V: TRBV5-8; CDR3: CASRVLSANYGYTF
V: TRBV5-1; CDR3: CASSLSGTSETQYF
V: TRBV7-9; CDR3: CASSRTSGGAYEQYF
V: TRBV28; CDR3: CASSPGLAGAYEQYF
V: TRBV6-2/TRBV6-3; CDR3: CASSYWVNSNQPQHF
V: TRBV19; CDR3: CASSIPGRGTYEQYF
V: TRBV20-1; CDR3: CSAPTEPGQGTDTQYF
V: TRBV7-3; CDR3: CASSPLGGRGSYNEQFF
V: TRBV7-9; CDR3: CASTLGPASNTGELFF